This T cell receptor (beta chain) was observed in a study of T cells in Graves' hyperthyroidism and ophthalmopathy. General study findings and limits: Blood shared most expanded thyroid clonotypes above 0.001.

Trimming took off 0 bases at V and 2 bases at J, with 4 bases between the two ends. The CDR3 sequence is 13 residues long. The V gene's germline CDR1 is LNHDA and CDR2 SQIVND (reference sequence). Regions amplified from RNA transcripts were the TCR beta CDR3 regions. Primed by the HTBI set, a first-round RT-PCR was run on the TCR CDR3. TCRdb recomputed calls from the multiplex PCR reads with MiXCR, one row per CDR3 protein. Seen here are 700,000 to 950,000 distinct CDR3 sequences, 30% to 40% observed once, and the top ten hold roughly 31%. This clonotype was counted at least ten times. Antigen unknown. Uncontrolled infection, other autoimmune disease, pregnancy or lactation barred patients from enrollment.

This receptor was identified in a woman aged 40 to 55 with Graves' hyperthyroidism. The material sequenced was blood. The J gene is TRBJ1-2, the V gene TRBV19; D gene unclear. The CDR3 sequence is CASSIEGNYGYTF. DNA for the CDR3: TGTGCCAGTAGTATAGAGGGCAACTATGGCTACACCTTC. The whole variable domain, remainder taken from reference TRBV19 and TRBJ1-2, is DGGITQSPKYLFRKEGQNVTLSCEQNLNHDAMYWYRQDPGQGLRLIYYSQIVNDFQKGDIAEGYSVSREKKESFPLTVTSAQKNPTAFYLCASSIEGNYGYTFGSGTRLTVV.